This T cell receptor beta chain comes out of a study of preoperative IRX-2 immunotherapy in early breast cancer. V was pared by 4 bases and J by 3 bases, with 0 bases of the junction left unmatched. The CDR3 is 13 residues long. Treatment meaning: preoperative locoregional IRX-2 cytokine immunotherapy. Patients received preoperative, locoregional IRX-2 cytokine immunotherapy in a phase Ib study. Data came from immunoSEQ multiplex PCR; TCRdb stores just in-frame clones and leaves some out. The sample records 30,000 to 35,000 clones, around 86% being singletons. This clone was seen a few times. The receptor was isolated from a human donor with breast cancer. Sequenced here: lymph node tissue, sampled from a patient treated with IRX-2 immunotherapy. The gene calls are TRBV7-1 and TRBJ1-1, with TRBD1 identical over 9 bases. TRBV7-1 is an ORF, and what it does is uncertain. The CDR3 DNA follows: TGTGCCAGCAGCTGGACAGGGGACACTGAAGCTTTCTTT. Residues: CASSWTGDTEAFF.